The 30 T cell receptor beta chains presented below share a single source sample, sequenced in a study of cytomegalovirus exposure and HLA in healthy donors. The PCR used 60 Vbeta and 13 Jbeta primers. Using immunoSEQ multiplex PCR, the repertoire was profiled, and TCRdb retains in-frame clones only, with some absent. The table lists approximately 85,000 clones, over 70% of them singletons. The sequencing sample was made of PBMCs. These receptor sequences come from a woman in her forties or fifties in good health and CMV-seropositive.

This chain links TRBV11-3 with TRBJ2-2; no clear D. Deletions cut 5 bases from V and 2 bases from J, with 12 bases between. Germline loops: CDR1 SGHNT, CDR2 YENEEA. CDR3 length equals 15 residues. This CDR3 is CASSMGQTNTGELFF. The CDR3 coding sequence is TGTGCCAGCAGCATGGGTCAGACAAACACCGGGGAGCTGTTTTTT.

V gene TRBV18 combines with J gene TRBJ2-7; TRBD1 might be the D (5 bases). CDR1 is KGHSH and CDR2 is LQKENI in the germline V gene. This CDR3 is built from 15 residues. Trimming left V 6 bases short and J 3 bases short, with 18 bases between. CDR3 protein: CASSIGHLDGYEQYF. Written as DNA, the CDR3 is TGTGCCAGCTCCATAGGACACTTGGATGGCTACGAGCAGTACTTC.

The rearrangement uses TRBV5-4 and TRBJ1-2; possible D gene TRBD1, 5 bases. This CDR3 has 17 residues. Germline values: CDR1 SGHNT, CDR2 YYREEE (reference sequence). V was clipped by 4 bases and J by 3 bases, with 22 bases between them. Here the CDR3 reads CASSPWTYQGGDYGYTF. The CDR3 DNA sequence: TGTGCCAGCAGCCCCTGGACCTACCAGGGAGGGGACTATGGCTACACCTTC.

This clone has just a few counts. CDR3 in DNA: TGTGCCTGGAGTGTAGGACAGGGGGCTGCTGAAGCTTTCTTT. Its translation: CAWSVGQGAAEAFF. The gene calls are TRBV30 and TRBJ1-1; 11 nucleotides match TRBD1. CDR3 length: 14 residues. CDR1 is GTSNPN, CDR2 SVGIG, per germline (reference sequence). V was clipped by 0 bases and J by 6 bases; unmatched bases: 3. The variable domain in full, with the rest retrieved from reference TRBV30 and TRBJ1-1, is SQTIHQWPATLVQPVGSPLSLECTVEGTSNPNLYWYRQAAGRGLQLLFYSVGIGQISSEVPQNLSASRPQDRQFILSSKKLLLSDSGFYLCAWSVGQGAAEAFFGQGTRLTVV.

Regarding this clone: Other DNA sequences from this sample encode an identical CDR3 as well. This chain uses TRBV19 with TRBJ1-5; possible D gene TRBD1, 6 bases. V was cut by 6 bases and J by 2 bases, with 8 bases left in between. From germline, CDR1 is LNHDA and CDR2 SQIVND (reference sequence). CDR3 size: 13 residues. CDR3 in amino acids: CASRGHRNQPQHF. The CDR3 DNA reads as TGTGCCAGTAGGGGACATCGCAATCAGCCCCAGCATTTT.

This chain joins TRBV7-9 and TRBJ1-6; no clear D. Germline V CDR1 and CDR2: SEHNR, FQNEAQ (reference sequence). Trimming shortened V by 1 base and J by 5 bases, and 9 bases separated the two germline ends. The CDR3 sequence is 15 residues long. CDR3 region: CASSLGPGNNSPLHF. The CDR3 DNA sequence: TGTGCCAGCAGCTTAGGGCCGGGGAATAATTCACCCCTCCACTTT.

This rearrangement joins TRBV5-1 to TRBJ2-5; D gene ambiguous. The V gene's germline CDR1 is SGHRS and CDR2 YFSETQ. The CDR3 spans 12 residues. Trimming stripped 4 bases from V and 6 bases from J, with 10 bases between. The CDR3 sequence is CASSHPEQTQYF. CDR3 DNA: TGCGCCAGCAGCCATCCCGAGCAGACCCAGTACTTC.

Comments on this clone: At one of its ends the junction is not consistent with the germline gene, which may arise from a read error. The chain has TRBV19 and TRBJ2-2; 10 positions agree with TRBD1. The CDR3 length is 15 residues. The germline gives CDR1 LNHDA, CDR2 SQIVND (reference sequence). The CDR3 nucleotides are TGTGCCAGTAGTGCCGCCGGGACAGGGGCCGGGGAGCCGTTTTTT. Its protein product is CASSAAGTGAGEPFF.

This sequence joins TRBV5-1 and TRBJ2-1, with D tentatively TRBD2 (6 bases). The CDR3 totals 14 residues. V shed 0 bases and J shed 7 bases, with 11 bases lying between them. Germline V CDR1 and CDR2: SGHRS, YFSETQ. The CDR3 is CASSLAGVANEQFF. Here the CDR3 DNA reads TGCGCCAGCAGCTTGGCGGGAGTCGCAAATGAGCAGTTCTTC.

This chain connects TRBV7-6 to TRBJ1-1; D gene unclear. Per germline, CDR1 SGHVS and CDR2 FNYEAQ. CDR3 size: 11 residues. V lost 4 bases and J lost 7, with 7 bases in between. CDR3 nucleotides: TGTGCCAGCAGCTCCTCAGGTGAAGCTTTCTTT. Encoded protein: CASSSSGEAFF.

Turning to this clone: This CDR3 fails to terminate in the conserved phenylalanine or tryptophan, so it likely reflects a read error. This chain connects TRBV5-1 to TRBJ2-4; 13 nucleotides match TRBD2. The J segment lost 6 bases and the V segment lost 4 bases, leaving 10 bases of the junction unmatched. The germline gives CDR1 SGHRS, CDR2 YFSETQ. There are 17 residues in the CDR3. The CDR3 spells CASSAGTSGGAGNIQYL. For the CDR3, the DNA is TGCGCCAGCAGCGCCGGTACTAGCGGGGGGGCCGGAAACATTCAGTACCTC.

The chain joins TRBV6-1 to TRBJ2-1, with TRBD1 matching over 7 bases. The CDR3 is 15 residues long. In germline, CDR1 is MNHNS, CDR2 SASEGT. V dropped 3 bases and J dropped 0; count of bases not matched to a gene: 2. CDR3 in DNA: TGTGCCAGCAGTGACAGACAGGGCTCCTACAATGAGCAGTTCTTC. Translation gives CASSDRQGSYNEQFF.

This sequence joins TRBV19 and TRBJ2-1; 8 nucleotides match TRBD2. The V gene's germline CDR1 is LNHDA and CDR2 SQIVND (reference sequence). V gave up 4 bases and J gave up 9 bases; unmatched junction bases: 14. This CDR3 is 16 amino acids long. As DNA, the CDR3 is TGTGCCAGTAGTAACGCCCCCCTGGGACTAGTTAGTGAGCAGTTCTTC. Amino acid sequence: CASSNAPLGLVSEQFF.

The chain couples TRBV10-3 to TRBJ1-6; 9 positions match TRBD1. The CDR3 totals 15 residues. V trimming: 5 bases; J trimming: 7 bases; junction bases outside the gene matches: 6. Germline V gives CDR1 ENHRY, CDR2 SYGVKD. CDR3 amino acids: CAISTTGGGNSPLHF. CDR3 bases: TGTGCCATCAGTACCACAGGGGGCGGCAATTCACCCCTCCACTTT.

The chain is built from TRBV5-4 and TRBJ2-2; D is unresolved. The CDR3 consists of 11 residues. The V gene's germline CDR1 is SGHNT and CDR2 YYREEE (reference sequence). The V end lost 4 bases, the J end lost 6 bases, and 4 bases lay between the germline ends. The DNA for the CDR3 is TGTGCCAGCAGCGCGGCCGGGGAGCTGTTTTTT. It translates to CASSAAGELFF.

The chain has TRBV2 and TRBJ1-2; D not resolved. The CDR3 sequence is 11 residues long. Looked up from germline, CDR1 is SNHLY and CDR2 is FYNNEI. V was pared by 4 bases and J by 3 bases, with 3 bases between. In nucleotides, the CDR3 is TGTGCCAGCAGTGCTGACTATGGCTACACCTTC. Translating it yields CASSADYGYTF.

The CDR3 here is CACKYGNTIYF. CDR3 bases: TGTGCCTGTAAATATGGAAACACCATATATTTT. The chain carries TRBV30 and TRBJ1-3, with no clear D. V lost 6 bases and J 3 bases, leaving 6 bases between the germline ends. Germline V gene lookup returns CDR1 GTSNPN and CDR2 SVGIG (reference sequence). This CDR3 spans 11 amino acids.

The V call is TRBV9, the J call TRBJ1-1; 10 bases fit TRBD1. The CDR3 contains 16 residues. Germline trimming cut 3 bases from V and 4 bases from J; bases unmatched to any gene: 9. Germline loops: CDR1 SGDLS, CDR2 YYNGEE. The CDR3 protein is CASSGPRGQGITEAFF. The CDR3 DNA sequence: TGTGCCAGCAGCGGACCTAGGGGACAGGGGATCACTGAAGCTTTCTTT.

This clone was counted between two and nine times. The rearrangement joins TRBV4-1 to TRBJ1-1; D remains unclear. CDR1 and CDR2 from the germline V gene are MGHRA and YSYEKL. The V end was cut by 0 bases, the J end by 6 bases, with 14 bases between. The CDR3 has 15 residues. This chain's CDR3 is CASSQDRNSLSEAFF. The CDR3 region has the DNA TGCGCCAGCAGCCAAGATCGCAACAGCCTTTCTGAAGCTTTCTTT.

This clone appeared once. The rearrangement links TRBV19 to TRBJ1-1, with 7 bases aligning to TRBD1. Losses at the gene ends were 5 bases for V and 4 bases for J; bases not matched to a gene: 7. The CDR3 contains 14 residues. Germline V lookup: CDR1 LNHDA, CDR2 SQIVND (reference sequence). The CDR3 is CASSLGGLITEAFF. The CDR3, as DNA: TGTGCCAGTAGTCTAGGGGGCCTGATCACTGAAGCTTTCTTT. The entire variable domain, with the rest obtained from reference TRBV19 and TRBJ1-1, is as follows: DGGITQSPKYLFRKEGQNVTLSCEQNLNHDAMYWYRQDPGQGLRLIYYSQIVNDFQKGDIAEGYSVSREKKESFPLTVTSAQKNPTAFYLCASSLGGLITEAFFGQGTRLTVV.

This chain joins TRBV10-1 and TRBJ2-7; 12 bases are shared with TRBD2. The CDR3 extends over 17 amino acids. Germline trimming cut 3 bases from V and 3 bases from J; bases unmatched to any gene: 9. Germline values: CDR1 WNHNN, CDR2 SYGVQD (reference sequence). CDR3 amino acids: CASSEDLAGGEYYEQYV. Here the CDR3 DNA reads TGCGCCAGCAGTGAAGACCTAGCGGGAGGGGAGTACTACGAGCAGTACGTC.

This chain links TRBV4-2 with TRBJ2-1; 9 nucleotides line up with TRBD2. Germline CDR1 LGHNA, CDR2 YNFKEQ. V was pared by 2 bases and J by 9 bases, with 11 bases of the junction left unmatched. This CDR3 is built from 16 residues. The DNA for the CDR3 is TGTGCCAGCAGCCAAAGCCCTCGGCGGGAGGGCCTTGAGCAGTTCTTC. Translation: CASSQSPRREGLEQFF.

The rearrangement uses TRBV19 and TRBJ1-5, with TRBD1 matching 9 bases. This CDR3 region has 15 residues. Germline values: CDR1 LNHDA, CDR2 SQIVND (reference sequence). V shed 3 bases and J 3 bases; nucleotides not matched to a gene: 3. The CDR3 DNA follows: TGTGCCAGTAGTATCGGACAGGGGATCAATCAGCCCCAGCATTTT. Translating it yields CASSIGQGINQPQHF. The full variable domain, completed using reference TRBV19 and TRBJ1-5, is DGGITQSPKYLFRKEGQNVTLSCEQNLNHDAMYWYRQDPGQGLRLIYYSQIVNDFQKGDIAEGYSVSREKKESFPLTVTSAQKNPTAFYLCASSIGQGINQPQHFGDGTRLSIL.

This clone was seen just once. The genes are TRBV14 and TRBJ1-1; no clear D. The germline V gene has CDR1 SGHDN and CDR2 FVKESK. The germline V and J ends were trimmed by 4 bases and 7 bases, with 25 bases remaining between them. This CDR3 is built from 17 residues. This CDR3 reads CASSPSGGLQEWYEAFF. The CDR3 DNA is TGTGCCAGCAGCCCAAGCGGAGGACTACAAGAGTGGTATGAAGCTTTCTTT. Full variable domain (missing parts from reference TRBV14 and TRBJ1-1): EAGVTQFPSHSVIEKGQTVTLRCDPISGHDNLYWYRRVMGKEIKFLLHFVKESKQDESGMPNNRFLAERTGGTYSTLKVQPAELEDSGVYFCASSPSGGLQEWYEAFFGQGTRLTVV.

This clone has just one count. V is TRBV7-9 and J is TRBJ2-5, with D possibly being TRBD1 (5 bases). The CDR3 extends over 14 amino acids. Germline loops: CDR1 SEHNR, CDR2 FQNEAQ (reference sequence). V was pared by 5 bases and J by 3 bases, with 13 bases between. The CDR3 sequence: CASSPETVKETQYF. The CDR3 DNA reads TGTGCCAGCAGCCCAGAGACAGTAAAAGAGACCCAGTACTTC.

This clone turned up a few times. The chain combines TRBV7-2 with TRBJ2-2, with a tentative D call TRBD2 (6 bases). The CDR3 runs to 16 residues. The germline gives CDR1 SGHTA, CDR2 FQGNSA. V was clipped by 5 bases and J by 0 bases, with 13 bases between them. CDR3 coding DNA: TGTGCCAGCAGCCCCGGGGGACGGTCGAACACCGGGGAGCTGTTTTTT. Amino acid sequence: CASSPGGRSNTGELFF.

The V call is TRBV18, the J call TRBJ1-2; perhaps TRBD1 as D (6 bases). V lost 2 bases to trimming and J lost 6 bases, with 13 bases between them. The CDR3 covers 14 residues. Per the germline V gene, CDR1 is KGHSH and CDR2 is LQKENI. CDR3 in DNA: TGTGCCAGCTCACCATTGGGGACAACAGATGGCTACACCTTC. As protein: CASSPLGTTDGYTF.

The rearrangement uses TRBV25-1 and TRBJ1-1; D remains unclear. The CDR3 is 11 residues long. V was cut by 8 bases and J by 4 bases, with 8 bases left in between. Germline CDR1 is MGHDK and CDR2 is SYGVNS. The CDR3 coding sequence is TGTGCCAGCGTATACGGCACTGAAGCTTTCTTT. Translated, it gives CASVYGTEAFF.

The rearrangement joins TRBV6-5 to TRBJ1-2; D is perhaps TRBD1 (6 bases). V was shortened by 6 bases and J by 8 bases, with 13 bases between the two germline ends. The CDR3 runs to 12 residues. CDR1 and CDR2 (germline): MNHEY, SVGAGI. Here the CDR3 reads CASSSTGGGYTF. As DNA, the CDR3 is TGTGCCAGCAGCTCGACAGGCGGGGGCTACACCTTC.

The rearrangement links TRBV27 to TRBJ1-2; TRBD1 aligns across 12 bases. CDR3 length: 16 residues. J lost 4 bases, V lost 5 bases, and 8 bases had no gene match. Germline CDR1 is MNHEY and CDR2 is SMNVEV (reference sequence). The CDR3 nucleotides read TGTGCCAGCAGTCCAACCGGGACAGGGGGCAGCTATGGCTACACCTTC. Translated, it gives CASSPTGTGGSYGYTF.